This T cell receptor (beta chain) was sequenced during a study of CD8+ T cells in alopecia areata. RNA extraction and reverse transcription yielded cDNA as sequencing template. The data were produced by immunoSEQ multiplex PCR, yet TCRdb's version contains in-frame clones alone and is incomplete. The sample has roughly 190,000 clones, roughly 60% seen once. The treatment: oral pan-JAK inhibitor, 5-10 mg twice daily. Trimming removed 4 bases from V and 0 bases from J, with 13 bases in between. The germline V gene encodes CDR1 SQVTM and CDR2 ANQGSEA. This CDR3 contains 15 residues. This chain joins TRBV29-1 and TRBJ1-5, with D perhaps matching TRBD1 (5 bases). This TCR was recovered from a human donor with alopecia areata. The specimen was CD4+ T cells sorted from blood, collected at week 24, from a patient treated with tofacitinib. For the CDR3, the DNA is TGCAGCGTTGCCGGGGCAGGGAATAGCAATCAGCCCCAGCATTTT. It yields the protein CSVAGAGNSNQPQHF.